The clone carrying this T cell receptor beta chain has a count of ten or more. Its antigen is not identified. This record belongs to a study of CD8 T cells in ankylosing spondylitis. Looked up from germline, CDR1 is SGHTA and CDR2 is FQGNSA. Trimming shortened V by 2 bases and J by 0 bases, and 5 bases separated the two germline ends. The CDR3 runs to 14 residues. TCRdb redid the calling of the 5' RACE reads with MiXCR, one entry per CDR3 protein. The repertoire has about 150,000 distinct CDR3 sequences, more than 5.5% of them found once; the top ten carry approximately 13%. Broader study findings: Significantly higher representation of disease-linked clones was reported for matched ankylosing spondylitis synovial fluid.

The J gene is TRBJ1-5, the V gene TRBV7-2; D is ambiguous. The receptor comes from a female donor with ankylosing spondylitis or in good health (not recorded which). The specimen sequenced was blood, either unsorted or a sorted T cell fraction (not recorded which). For the CDR3, the DNA is TGTGCCAGCAGCTTATCCCGTAGCAATCAGCCCCAGCATTTT. Protein sequence: CASSLSRSNQPQHF.